This TCR beta chain was sequenced for a study of cytotoxic CD8 clonotypes in ibrutinib-treated CLL. Study-level results: Public clonotypes were rare and shrank or held steady on treatment.

As concerns this clone: What it recognizes is unknown.

Here immunoSEQ multiplex PCR was the method, and the copy in TCRdb shows in-frame clones only, minus some. The sample includes over 150,000 clones, roughly 72% of them seen just once. Germline-derived CDR1 and CDR2 are SNHLY and FYNNEI. The CDR3 runs to 15 residues. Deletions cut 5 bases from V and 3 bases from J, with 17 bases between. Sequenced here: PBMCs, sampled after 24 months of ibrutinib treatment. The origin of this receptor is a human donor with chronic lymphocytic leukemia. The chain employs TRBV2 and TRBJ2-7, with D perhaps matching TRBD2 (6 bases). The CDR3 DNA reads TGTGCCAGCAGTAAACATATGGGACTCCTCTACGAGCAGTACTTC. Translated, it gives CASSKHMGLLYEQYF.